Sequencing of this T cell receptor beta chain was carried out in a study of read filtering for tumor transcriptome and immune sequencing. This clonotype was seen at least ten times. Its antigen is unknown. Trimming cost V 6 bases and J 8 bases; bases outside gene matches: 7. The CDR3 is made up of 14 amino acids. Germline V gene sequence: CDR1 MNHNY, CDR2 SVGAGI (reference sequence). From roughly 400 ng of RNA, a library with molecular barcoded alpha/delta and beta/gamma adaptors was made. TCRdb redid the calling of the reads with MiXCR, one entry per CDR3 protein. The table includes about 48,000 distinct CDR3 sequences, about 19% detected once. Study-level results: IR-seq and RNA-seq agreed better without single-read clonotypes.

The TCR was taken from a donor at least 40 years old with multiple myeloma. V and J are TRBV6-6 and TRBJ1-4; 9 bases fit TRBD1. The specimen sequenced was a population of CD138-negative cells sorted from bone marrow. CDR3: CASSKQGAGEKLFF. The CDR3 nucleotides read TGTGCCAGCAGCAAACAGGGGGCCGGGGAAAAACTGTTTTTT.